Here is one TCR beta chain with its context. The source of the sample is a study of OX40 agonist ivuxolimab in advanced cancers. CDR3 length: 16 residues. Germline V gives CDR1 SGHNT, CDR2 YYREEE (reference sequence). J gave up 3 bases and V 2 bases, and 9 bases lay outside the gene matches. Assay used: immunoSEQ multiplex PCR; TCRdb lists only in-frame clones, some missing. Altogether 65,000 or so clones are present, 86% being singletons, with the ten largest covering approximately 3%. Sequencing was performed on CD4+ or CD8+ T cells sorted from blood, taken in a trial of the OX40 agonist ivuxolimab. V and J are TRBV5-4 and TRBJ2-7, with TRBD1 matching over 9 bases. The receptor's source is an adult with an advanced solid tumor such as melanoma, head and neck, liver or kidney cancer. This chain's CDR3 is CASSFAPGQGGYEQYF. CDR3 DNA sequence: TGTGCCAGCAGCTTTGCCCCGGGACAGGGCGGCTACGAGCAGTACTTC.